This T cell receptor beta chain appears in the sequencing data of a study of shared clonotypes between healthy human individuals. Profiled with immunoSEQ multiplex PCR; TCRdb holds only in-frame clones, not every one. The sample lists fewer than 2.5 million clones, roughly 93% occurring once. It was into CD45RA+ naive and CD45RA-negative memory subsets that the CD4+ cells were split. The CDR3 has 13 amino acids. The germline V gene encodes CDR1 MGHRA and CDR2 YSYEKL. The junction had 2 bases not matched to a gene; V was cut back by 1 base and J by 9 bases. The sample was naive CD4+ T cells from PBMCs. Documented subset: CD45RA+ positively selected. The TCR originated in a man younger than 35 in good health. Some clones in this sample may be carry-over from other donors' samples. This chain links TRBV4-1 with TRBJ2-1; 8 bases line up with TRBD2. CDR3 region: CASSQVAGGEQFF. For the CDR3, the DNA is TGCGCCAGCAGCCAAGTCGCGGGGGGTGAGCAGTTCTTC.